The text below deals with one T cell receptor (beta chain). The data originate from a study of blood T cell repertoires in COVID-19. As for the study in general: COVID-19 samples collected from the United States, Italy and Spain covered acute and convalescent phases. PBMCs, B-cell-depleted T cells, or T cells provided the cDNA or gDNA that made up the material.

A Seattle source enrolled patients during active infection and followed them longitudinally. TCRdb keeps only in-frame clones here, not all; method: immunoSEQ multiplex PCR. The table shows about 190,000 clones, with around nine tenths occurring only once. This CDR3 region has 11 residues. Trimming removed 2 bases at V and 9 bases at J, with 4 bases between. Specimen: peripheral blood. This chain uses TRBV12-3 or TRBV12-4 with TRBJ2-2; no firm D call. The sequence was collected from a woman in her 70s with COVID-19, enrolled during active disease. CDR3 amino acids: CASSLSRELFF. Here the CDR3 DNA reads TGTGCCAGCAGTTTAAGCAGGGAGCTGTTTTTT.